Listed below are T cell receptor beta chains from one sample, sequenced in a study of vaccination and CD4 T cells after COVID-19. TCRdb recomputed calls from the PCR reads with MiXCR, one row per CDR3 protein. The sample contains about 12,000 distinct CDR3 sequences, approximately 47% of which appear only once. These TCRs' antigens remain unknown. Input material: cultured CD4+ T cells from blood. The source is a human donor with COVID-19. Each CDR3 is given with its conserved first and last residue. Fields, in order: CDR3 length, D gene, V gene, clone size, J gene, CDR3 DNA, CDR3 protein. A D gene is named only where the DNA matches it firmly. Rows may omit the clone size; those that give it use once, few, many or a size class.

14	TRBD1	TRBV14	.	TRBJ1-2	TGTGCCAGCAGTCGGAGGGGACAGGGGAACGGCTACACCTTC	CASSRRGQGNGYTF
15	TRBD1	TRBV9	.	TRBJ2-7	TGTGCCAGCAGCGTAGTTGCAGGGGGAAACTACGAGCAGTACTTC	CASSVVAGGNYEQYF
16	.	TRBV20-1	.	TRBJ1-5	TGCAGTGCTAGCCCTCTCGGGCAGTTTGGTAATCAGCCCCAGCATTTT	CSASPLGQFGNQPQHF
15	.	TRBV6-1	few	TRBJ2-1	TGTGCCAGCAGACAATCACTGGCCACGGGCAATGAGCAGTTCTTC	CASRQSLATGNEQFF
14	TRBD1	TRBV7-9	.	TRBJ1-6	TGTGCCAGCAGCCCTCGGACAGGCGGGTCACCCCTCCACTTT	CASSPRTGGSPLHF
16	.	TRBV11-1	.	TRBJ1-4	TGTGCCAGCAGCTTGGAGCCAGGGAGAGCTAATGAAAAACTGTTTTTT	CASSLEPGRANEKLFF
19	.	TRBV20-1	.	TRBJ1-2	TGCAGTGCTAGAGGGACCTCGGGGGGTAAATCAGCCTTTGACTATGGCTACACCTTC	CSARGTSGGKSAFDYGYTF
16	TRBD1	TRBV12-3/TRBV12-4	.	TRBJ2-6	TGTGCCAGCAGTCAGGGGGCGACGGCTGGGGCCAACGTCCTGACTTTC	CASSQGATAGANVLTF
16	TRBD1	TRBV4-2	few	TRBJ1-5	TGTGCCAGCAGCCAAGAGGTGGGACAGGCGGCTCAGCCCCAGCATTTT	CASSQEVGQAAQPQHF
13	.	TRBV7-9	.	TRBJ1-2	TGTGCCAGCAGCCCCCAAGATGCGTTTGGCTACACCTTC	CASSPQDAFGYTF
15	TRBD2	TRBV7-2	once	TRBJ2-7	TGTGCCAGCAGCTTAGTTAGCGGGGGGTCCTACGAGCAGTACTTC	CASSLVSGGSYEQYF
14	TRBD1	TRBV7-9	.	TRBJ2-7	TGTGCCAGCAGTACAACCGGGACAGCCACCGAGCAGTACTTC	CASSTTGTATEQYF
16	.	TRBV7-8	.	TRBJ1-4	TGTGCCAGCAGCCGTTTTTGGAGTAGGAATAATGAAAAACTGTTTTTT	CASSRFWSRNNEKLFF
16	.	TRBV10-3	.	TRBJ2-6	TGTGCCATCAGTGGGGCGGTGAGCTCTGGGGCCAACGTCCTGACTTTC	CAISGAVSSGANVLTF
14	.	TRBV5-1	.	TRBJ2-5	TGCGCCAGCAGCCTTCGGACTAACCAAGAGACCCAGTACTTC	CASSLRTNQETQYF
14	TRBD1	TRBV28	.	TRBJ2-7	TGTGCCACCCCCCACAGGGGGCATTTCTACGAGCAGTACTTC	CATPHRGHFYEQYF
14	.	TRBV20-1	few	TRBJ1-2	TGCAGTGCTAGAGATGGCGGGGGCAACTATGGCTACACCTTC	CSARDGGGNYGYTF
16	.	TRBV5-1	.	TRBJ1-3	TGCGCCAGCAGCTTGGGGTCCCCGGGAACCGGAAACACCATATATTTT	CASSLGSPGTGNTIYF
14	.	TRBV12-3/TRBV12-4	few	TRBJ2-5	TGTGCCAGCAGCCGGGACTGGTCACAAGAGACCCAGTACTTC	CASSRDWSQETQYF
16	.	TRBV7-2	few	TRBJ2-7	TGTGCCAGCGTACGGACCGGGGGAGGGGGAGGCTACGAGCAGTACTTC	CASVRTGGGGGYEQYF
15	TRBD1	TRBV10-2	.	TRBJ1-5	TGCGCCAGCAGTGAGTCGGGACAGGTCAATCAGCCCCAGCATTTT	CASSESGQVNQPQHF
14	.	TRBV18	.	TRBJ1-6	TGTGCCAGCTCAAACGAACAGGGCTATTCACCCCTCCACTTT	CASSNEQGYSPLHF
14	.	TRBV2	few	TRBJ2-3	TGTGCCAGCAGTGTTGGCAGAACCACAGATACGCAGTATTTT	CASSVGRTTDTQYF
15	.	TRBV7-6	.	TRBJ2-1	TGTGCCAGCAGCTTAAATACTAGTCCGGTCCATGAGCAGTTCTTC	CASSLNTSPVHEQFF
15	.	TRBV6-1	.	TRBJ2-2	TGTGCCAGCATTCTTGGGCAGGCTAACACCGGGGAGCTGTTTTTT	CASILGQANTGELFF
15	TRBD1	TRBV27	.	TRBJ1-6	TGTGCCGGCAGAACACAGGGGGCACTTAATTCACCCCTCCACTTT	CAGRTQGALNSPLHF
16	TRBD2	TRBV9	.	TRBJ2-3	TGTGCCAGCAGCGCTCATATAGCGGGGGTAGGGGATACGCAGTATTTT	CASSAHIAGVGDTQYF
17	TRBD1	TRBV7-9	.	TRBJ2-3	TGTGCCAGCAGCTTAGACTTGACAGGGTGGGATCGGAATACGCAGTATTTT	CASSLDLTGWDRNTQYF
13	.	TRBV25-1	few	TRBJ1-2	TGTGCCAGCAGTGACGGGGGGACTTATGGCTACACCTTC	CASSDGGTYGYTF
14	.	TRBV20-1	few	TRBJ1-1	TGCAGTGCAGAAAGACAGACTTTGAACACTGAAGCTTTCTTT	CSAERQTLNTEAFF
14	.	TRBV12-3/TRBV12-4	.	TRBJ1-2	TGTGCCAGCAGCTCACTAGGGACGGCAAAAGGCTACACCTTC	CASSSLGTAKGYTF
14	.	TRBV5-1	.	TRBJ1-2	TGCGCCAGCAGCTTTGGGGGCGCGGACTATGGCTACACCTTC	CASSFGGADYGYTF
13	.	TRBV4-2	.	TRBJ1-2	TGTGCCAGCAGCCAAGAACTGGACGTCGACTACACCTTC	CASSQELDVDYTF
13	.	TRBV19	.	TRBJ2-7	TGTGCCAGTAGTATAGCGGCTATCGGGGAGCAGTACTTC	CASSIAAIGEQYF
13	.	TRBV6-1	.	TRBJ1-5	TGTGTCAGCGGCCAAACGGTGGGTCAGCCCCAGCATTTT	CVSGQTVGQPQHF